The source of this T cell receptor beta chain is a study of blood T cell repertoires in COVID-19. Study information: The United States, Italy and Spain were the sources of the acute and convalescent COVID-19 samples. The cDNA or gDNA used as material had been derived from T cells, B-cell-depleted T cells, or PBMCs.

Here immunoSEQ multiplex PCR was the method, and the copy in TCRdb shows in-frame clones only, minus some. The top ten hold more than 13% of the sample, which has approximately 60,000 clones, about 80% seen once. Patients in Seattle were enrolled during active infection, then followed longitudinally. CDR3 length: 14 residues. Germline assignment: CDR1 SGHTA and CDR2 FQGNSA. V was trimmed by 3 bases and J by 2 bases, leaving 11 bases between them. The sample comprised peripheral blood. The rearrangement links TRBV7-2 to TRBJ2-7; D is possibly TRBD1 (6 bases). This clonotype originated in a man aged 55 to 69 with COVID-19, enrolled during active disease. The CDR3 DNA sequence: TGTGCCAGCAGCTTCTGGACAGAGGCCTACGAGCAGTACTTC. Translated: CASSFWTEAYEQYF.